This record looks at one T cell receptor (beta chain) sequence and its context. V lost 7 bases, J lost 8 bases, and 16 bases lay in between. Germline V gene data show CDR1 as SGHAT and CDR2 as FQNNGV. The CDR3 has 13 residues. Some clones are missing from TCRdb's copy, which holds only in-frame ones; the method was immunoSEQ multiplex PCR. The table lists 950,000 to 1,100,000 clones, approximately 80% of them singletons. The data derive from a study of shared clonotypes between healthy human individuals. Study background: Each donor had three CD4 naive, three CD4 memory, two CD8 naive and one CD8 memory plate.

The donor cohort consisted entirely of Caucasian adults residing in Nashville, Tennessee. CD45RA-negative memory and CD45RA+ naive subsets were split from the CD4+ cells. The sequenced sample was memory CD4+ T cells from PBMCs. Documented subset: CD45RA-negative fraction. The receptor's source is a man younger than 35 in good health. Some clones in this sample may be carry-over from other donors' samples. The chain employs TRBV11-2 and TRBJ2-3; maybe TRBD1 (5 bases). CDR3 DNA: TGTGCCAGCAAGACCCCAGGTCAGGGTACGCAGTATTTT. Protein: CASKTPGQGTQYF.